The 23 T cell receptor beta chains below come from one sample, sequenced in a study of response to subunit inactivated influenza vaccine. TCRdb re-called the RT-PCR reads through MiXCR, storing one row per CDR3 protein. The data contain approximately 310,000 distinct CDR3 sequences, around a fifth of them singletons. Source: PBMCs from blood, taken approximately 20 months after vaccination. Receptor source: a man between 50 and 69 years old who received an inactivated influenza vaccine.

This clonotype was seen a few times. The rearrangement uses TRBV5-1 and TRBJ2-7, with a weak D call TRBD1 (5 bases). The CDR3 runs 12 residues. The V gene lost 7 bases and the J gene lost 1 base, with 9 bases spanning the gap. CDR1 SGHRS and CDR2 YFSETQ come from the germline V gene. The CDR3 sequence: CASGDSSYEQYF. The DNA for the CDR3 is TGCGCCAGCGGTGACAGTTCCTACGAGCAGTACTTC.

The chain carries TRBV6-5 and TRBJ2-2; 9 bases map to TRBD1. From germline, CDR1 is MNHEY and CDR2 SVGAGI. Unmatched junction bases numbered 5, after V lost 2 bases and J lost 7 bases. The CDR3 extends over 15 amino acids. The CDR3 here is CASSYTTGGRGELFF. As DNA, the CDR3 is TGTGCCAGCAGTTACACCACAGGGGGCCGCGGGGAGCTGTTTTTT.

The table lists this clonotype with a few counts. V gene TRBV7-9 combines with J gene TRBJ2-3, with unresolved D. CDR3 length equals 12 residues. V lost 7 bases to trimming and J lost 2 bases, with 7 bases between them. CDR1 SEHNR and CDR2 FQNEAQ come from the germline V gene (reference sequence). The CDR3 spells CASTPNTDTQYF. The CDR3 DNA is TGTGCCAGCACCCCTAACACAGATACGCAGTATTTT. The whole variable domain, filled in from reference TRBV7-9 and TRBJ2-3, reads DTGVSQNPRHKITKRGQNVTFRCDPISEHNRLYWYRQTLGQGPEFLTYFQNEAQLEKSRLLSDRFSAERPKGSFSTLEIQRTEQGDSAMYLCASTPNTDTQYFGPGTRLTVL.

The genes are TRBV12-3 or TRBV12-4 and TRBJ2-5; 7 bases are a match to TRBD1. Trimming cost V 7 bases and J 2 bases; bases outside gene matches: 4. There are 13 residues in the CDR3. CDR3 in amino acids: CASTLTGQETQYF. The CDR3 coding sequence is TGTGCCAGCACCCTGACAGGGCAAGAGACCCAGTACTTC.

This chain links TRBV10-3 with TRBJ1-1; possible D gene TRBD1, 6 bases. The germline V gene encodes CDR1 ENHRY and CDR2 SYGVKD. Between the trimmed V and J ends, which lost 6 bases and 5 bases, there was a span of 19 bases. The CDR3 runs to 15 residues. For the CDR3, the DNA is TGTGCCATCAGCGTGCACCGGGACAAAAGAACTGAAGCTTTCTTT. Its translation: CAISVHRDKRTEAFF.

This rearrangement joins TRBV7-2 to TRBJ2-7; 10 bases match TRBD2. Germline V gene lookup returns CDR1 SGHTA and CDR2 FQGNSA. The CDR3 is 15 amino acids. V lost 4 bases, J lost 2 bases, and 5 bases stayed unmatched. CDR3 sequence: CASSSGLAFTYEQYF. DNA for the CDR3: TGTGCCAGCAGCTCGGGACTAGCGTTCACCTACGAGCAGTACTTC.

V usage is TRBV5-4 and J usage is TRBJ1-1, with D possibly matching TRBD1 (6 bases). The CDR3 is 15 residues long. Looked up from germline, CDR1 is SGHNT and CDR2 is YYREEE (reference sequence). The V gene lost 4 bases and the J gene lost 2 bases, with 15 bases spanning the gap. The CDR3 DNA reads as TGTGCCAGCAGCAAAGGGACACCGGTTAACACTGAAGCTTTCTTT. This translates into CASSKGTPVNTEAFF.

The chain has TRBV6-2 or TRBV6-3 and TRBJ1-5; D uncertain. The CDR3 runs to 15 residues. V gave up 8 bases and J gave up 3 bases, with 17 bases separating them. Per the germline V gene, CDR1 is MNHEY and CDR2 is SVGEGT. The CDR3 region is CASRKSLGPNQPQHF. In DNA form, the CDR3 reads TGTGCCAGCCGGAAATCCCTCGGACCCAATCAGCCCCAGCATTTT.

This clonotype was detected many times. This rearrangement joins TRBV7-6 to TRBJ1-3; D is ambiguous. Trimming stripped 2 bases from V and 0 bases from J, with 14 bases between. Germline V gene sequence: CDR1 SGHVS, CDR2 FNYEAQ. The CDR3 extends over 17 amino acids. The CDR3 region is CASSLNRRRLSGNTIYF. DNA of the CDR3: TGTGCCAGCAGCTTAAACCGACGGAGACTCTCTGGAAACACCATATATTTT.

In this sample, this clonotype turned up many times. The chain recombines TRBV7-9 with TRBJ2-3; D uncertain. V was clipped by 0 bases and J by 4 bases, with 2 bases between them. In germline, CDR1 is SEHNR, CDR2 FQNEAQ (reference sequence). The CDR3 is 12 residues long. The CDR3 region is CASSLAPDTQYF. DNA of the CDR3: TGTGCCAGCAGCTTAGCCCCAGATACGCAGTATTTT.

This clonotype was seen only a few times. The chain has TRBV5-1 and TRBJ2-3; D gene uncertain. V was cut by 4 bases and J by 6 bases, with 12 bases left in between. Germline V CDR1 and CDR2: SGHRS, YFSETQ. The CDR3 runs to 13 residues. The DNA for the CDR3 is TGCGCCAGCAGCCACCCGACCGTGGATACGCAGTATTTT. As protein: CASSHPTVDTQYF.

This clonotype was picked up a small number of times. The rearrangement uses TRBV27 and TRBJ1-1, with D unclear. Trimming took off 6 bases at V and 1 base at J, with 12 bases between the two ends. This CDR3 spans 14 amino acids. Germline V gene lookup returns CDR1 MNHEY and CDR2 SMNVEV (reference sequence). The chain's CDR3 is CASRSLEANTEAFF. The CDR3 DNA follows: TGTGCCAGCAGATCGTTAGAAGCGAACACTGAAGCTTTCTTT.

This clonotype was observed a handful of times. The chain recombines TRBV7-8 with TRBJ1-4; 9 positions match TRBD1. This CDR3 comprises 15 residues. Germline lookup yields CDR1 SGHVS and CDR2 FQNEAQ. The V and J ends lost 5 bases and 3 bases, in that order; junction bases with no gene match: 4. CDR3 amino acids: CASSQRTGANEKLFF. Here the CDR3 DNA reads TGTGCCAGCAGCCAACGGACAGGGGCTAATGAAAAACTGTTTTTT.

The genes are TRBV12-3 or TRBV12-4 and TRBJ2-3; 14 bases map to TRBD2. This CDR3 has 16 amino acids. Losses at the gene ends were 7 bases for V and 2 bases for J; bases not matched to a gene: 5. Here the CDR3 reads CASKRLAGGNTDTQYF. The CDR3 DNA reads as TGTGCCAGCAAACGACTAGCGGGGGGGAACACAGATACGCAGTATTTT.

The rearrangement links TRBV10-3 to TRBJ1-2; D gene unclear. The CDR3 runs to 12 residues. Germline V CDR1 and CDR2: ENHRY, SYGVKD. Trimming took 3 bases from V and 1 from J, leaving 3 bases between them. The CDR3 nucleotides read TGTGCCATCAGTGACAGTAACTATGGCTACACCTTC. This gives the protein CAISDSNYGYTF.

V is TRBV7-6 and J is TRBJ1-6; a weak D match, TRBD1 (6 bases). Germline values: CDR1 SGHVS, CDR2 FNYEAQ. V was trimmed by 1 base and J by 9 bases, leaving 13 bases between them. CDR3 length equals 15 residues. The CDR3 DNA sequence: TGTGCCAGCAGCTTAGTGCGAGAGGGGGGTTCACCCCTCCACTTT. Encoded protein: CASSLVREGGSPLHF. Full variable domain (outside the CDR3, taken from reference TRBV7-6 and TRBJ1-6): GAGVSQSPRYKVTKRGQDVALRCDPISGHVSLYWYRQALGQGPEFLTYFNYEAQQDKSGLPNDRFSAERPEGSISTLTIQRTEQRDSAMYRCASSLVREGGSPLHFGNGTRLTVT.

V and J are TRBV20-1 and TRBJ2-3, with 10 bases matching TRBD2. This CDR3 is 13 amino acids long. J was trimmed by 5 bases and V by 2 bases; bases with no gene match: 1. Per germline, CDR1 DFQATT and CDR2 SNEGSKA (reference sequence). The CDR3 protein is CSARLAGVDTQYF. CDR3 nucleotides: TGCAGTGCTAGACTAGCGGGGGTAGATACGCAGTATTTT.

This clonotype was recorded at least ten times. This chain joins TRBV4-3 and TRBJ1-6; D not resolved. Germline V gene data show CDR1 as LGHNA and CDR2 as YSLEER. The V end lost 0 bases, the J end lost 6 bases, and 6 bases lay between the germline ends. The CDR3 spans 14 residues. CDR3 sequence reads: CASSQDPLNSPLHF. The CDR3 DNA is TGCGCCAGCAGCCAAGACCCGCTTAATTCACCCCTCCACTTT.

This clonotype has only a few counts. The chain is built from TRBV5-1 and TRBJ1-6, with D maybe TRBD1 (6 bases). The CDR3 sequence is 15 residues long. Germline CDR1 reads SGHRS; CDR2 reads YFSETQ. The germline V and J ends were trimmed by 0 bases and 9 bases, with 13 bases remaining between them. Here the CDR3 DNA reads TGCGCCAGCAGCTTGGAGCAGGGGCCCGGTTCACCCCTCCACTTT. Translating gives CASSLEQGPGSPLHF.

This chain uses TRBV20-1 with TRBJ2-7; 9 positions match TRBD1. There are 16 residues in the CDR3. The germline V gene encodes CDR1 DFQATT and CDR2 SNEGSKA (reference sequence). After removal of 6 bases from V and 0 bases from J, the junction contained 12 bases not matched to a gene. CDR3 sequence: CSASEWGTGSSYEQYF. As DNA, the CDR3 is TGCAGTGCCTCGGAGTGGGGGACAGGGAGCTCCTACGAGCAGTACTTC.

The V gene is TRBV19, the J gene TRBJ1-2; D is ambiguous. CDR1 is LNHDA, CDR2 SQIVND, per germline (reference sequence). Trimming cost V 5 bases and J 8 bases, with 9 bases left between them. The CDR3 sequence is 11 residues long. As DNA, the CDR3 is TGTGCCAGTAGTTTATATGGAGGCTACACCTTC. This translates into CASSLYGGYTF.

The chain carries TRBV4-1 and TRBJ1-5; TRBD1 might be the D (5 bases). The CDR3 totals 16 residues. The germline V and J ends were trimmed by 2 bases and 4 bases, with 15 bases remaining between them. Germline assignment: CDR1 MGHRA and CDR2 YSYEKL. The CDR3: CASSQTLLRGNQPQHF. DNA of the CDR3: TGCGCCAGCAGCCAAACGCTTCTGAGGGGTAATCAGCCCCAGCATTTT.

CDR3 sequence reads: CASSLIPGQMNTEAFF. The CDR3 DNA follows: TGCGCCAGCAGCTTGATTCCAGGACAGATGAACACTGAAGCTTTCTTT. V is TRBV5-1 and J is TRBJ1-1; a weak D match, TRBD1 (6 bases). The V gene lost 1 base and the J gene lost 0 bases, with 13 bases spanning the gap. CDR1 is SGHRS, CDR2 YFSETQ, per germline. The CDR3 contains 16 residues.